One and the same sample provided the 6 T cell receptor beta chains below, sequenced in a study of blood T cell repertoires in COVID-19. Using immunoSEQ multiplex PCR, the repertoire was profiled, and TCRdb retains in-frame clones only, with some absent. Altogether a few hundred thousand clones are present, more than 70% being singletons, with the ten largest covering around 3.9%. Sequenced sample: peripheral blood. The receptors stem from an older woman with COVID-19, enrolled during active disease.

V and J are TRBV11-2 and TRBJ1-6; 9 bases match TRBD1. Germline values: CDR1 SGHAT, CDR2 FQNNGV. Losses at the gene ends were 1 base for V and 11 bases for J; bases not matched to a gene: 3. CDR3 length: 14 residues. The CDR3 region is CASSLGQGVTPLHF. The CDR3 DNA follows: TGTGCCAGCAGCTTAGGACAGGGGGTAACACCCCTCCACTTT.

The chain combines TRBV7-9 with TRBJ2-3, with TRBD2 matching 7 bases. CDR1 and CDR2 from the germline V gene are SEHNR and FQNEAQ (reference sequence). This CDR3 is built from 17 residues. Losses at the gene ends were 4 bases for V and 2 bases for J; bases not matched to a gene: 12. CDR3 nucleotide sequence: TGTGCCAGCAGCTCCCGGGTTTTGCGGGGGTCCACAGATACGCAGTATTTT. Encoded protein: CASSSRVLRGSTDTQYF.

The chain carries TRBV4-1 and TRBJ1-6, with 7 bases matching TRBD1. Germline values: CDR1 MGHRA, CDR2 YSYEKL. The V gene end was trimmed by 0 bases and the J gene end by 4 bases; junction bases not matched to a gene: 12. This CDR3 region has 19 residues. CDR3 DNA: TGCGCCAGCAGCCAAGATCCCCCCAGGGGGAGAACTTATAATTCACCCCTCCACTTT. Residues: CASSQDPPRGRTYNSPLHF.

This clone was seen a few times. The CDR3 region is CASSQGKVWGSHGYTF. CDR3 nucleotides: TGTGCCAGCAGCCAAGGAAAGGTCTGGGGCTCGCACGGCTACACCTTC. V and J are TRBV14 and TRBJ1-2; TRBD1 might be the D (5 bases). There are 16 residues in the CDR3. The V gene lost 1 base and the J gene lost 8 bases, with 20 bases spanning the gap. The germline V gene encodes CDR1 SGHDN and CDR2 FVKESK. The entire variable domain, with the rest obtained from reference TRBV14 and TRBJ1-2, is as follows: EAGVTQFPSHSVIEKGQTVTLRCDPISGHDNLYWYRRVMGKEIKFLLHFVKESKQDESGMPNNRFLAERTGGTYSTLKVQPAELEDSGVYFCASSQGKVWGSHGYTFGSGTRLTVV.

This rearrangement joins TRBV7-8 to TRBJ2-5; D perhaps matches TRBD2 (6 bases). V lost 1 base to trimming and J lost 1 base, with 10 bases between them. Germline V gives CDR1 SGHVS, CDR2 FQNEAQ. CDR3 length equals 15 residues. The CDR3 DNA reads TGTGCCAGCAGCTTAGGTCACGGGGGCCAAGAGACCCAGTACTTC. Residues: CASSLGHGGQETQYF.

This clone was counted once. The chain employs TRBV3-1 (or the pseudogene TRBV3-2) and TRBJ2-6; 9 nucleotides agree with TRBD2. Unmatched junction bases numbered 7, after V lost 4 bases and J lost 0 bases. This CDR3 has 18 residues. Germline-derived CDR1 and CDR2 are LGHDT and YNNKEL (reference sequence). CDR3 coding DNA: TGTGCCAGCAGCCTCATTAGCGGGGGACACTCTGGGGCCAACGTCCTGACTTTC. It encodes CASSLISGGHSGANVLTF.